The 30 T cell receptor beta chains below all came from one sample that was sequenced in a study of read filtering for tumor transcriptome and immune sequencing. This library used roughly 400 ng RNA and molecular barcoded adaptors spanning alpha/delta and beta/gamma chains. TCRdb reprocessed the reads via MiXCR and lists one record per CDR3 protein. The table shows about 62,000 distinct CDR3 sequences, with around 19% occurring only once. Sequences were obtained from a population of CD138-negative cells sorted from bone marrow. These receptor sequences come from a donor aged 40 or over with multiple myeloma.

There are many counts of this clonotype. In DNA, the CDR3 is TGCGCCAGCAGCTCGGGGACAGATAATTCACCCCTCCACTTT. It specifies CASSSGTDNSPLHF. The rearrangement joins TRBV5-1 to TRBJ1-6, with 7 bases fitting TRBD1. This CDR3 spans 14 amino acids. V was pared by 3 bases and J by 5 bases, with 2 bases of the junction left unmatched. Per the germline V gene, CDR1 is SGHRS and CDR2 is YFSETQ.

This clonotype was seen many times. V usage is TRBV30 and J usage is TRBJ2-3; 8 bases are shared with TRBD2. Germline CDR1 is GTSNPN and CDR2 is SVGIG (reference sequence). CDR3 length equals 14 residues. J gave up 2 bases and V 3 bases, and 4 bases lay outside the gene matches. CDR3: CAWRLAVYTDTQYF. In nucleotides, the CDR3 is TGTGCCTGGAGACTAGCGGTGTACACAGATACGCAGTATTTT.

Concerning this clonotype: This may arise from a read error, as a much more abundant clone is one base away. The CDR3, as DNA: TGCAGTGCTGGGGATAGTATTCAGCCCCAGCATTTT. Its protein product is CSAGDSIQPQHF. V usage is TRBV20-1 and J usage is TRBJ1-5, with no clear D. The CDR3 contains 12 residues. CDR1 is DFQATT, CDR2 SNEGSKA, per germline (reference sequence). V lost 5 bases and J 6 bases, leaving 11 bases between the germline ends.

This clonotype has ten or more counts. The chain links TRBV20-1 to TRBJ2-5; D gene ambiguous. There are 14 residues in the CDR3. V was clipped by 0 bases and J by 5 bases, with 13 bases between them. Germline loops: CDR1 DFQATT, CDR2 SNEGSKA (reference sequence). CDR3 in DNA: TGCAGTGCTAGAGATCCAATTCTGCGGGAGACCCAGTACTTC. Translated: CSARDPILRETQYF.

About this clonotype: One end of the junction fails to match germline, which may point to a read error. The chain combines TRBV28 with TRBJ2-7, with D perhaps matching TRBD2 (6 bases). The CDR3 extends over 14 amino acids. Germline CDR1 MDHEN, CDR2 SYDVKM. CDR3 nucleotides: TGTGCCAGCCGCGTGGCGGGGAGCTCCCACGAGCAGCACTTC. Residues: CASRVAGSSHEQHF.

This clonotype occurred many times. This chain uses TRBV20-1 with TRBJ1-2, with 11 bases lining up with TRBD1. Germline V gives CDR1 DFQATT, CDR2 SNEGSKA (reference sequence). V lost 6 bases to trimming and J lost 4 bases; unmatched junction nucleotides: 4. The CDR3 runs to 13 residues. The CDR3 DNA follows: TGCAGTGCCCCCGGGACAGGGGGCTATGGCTACACCTTC. It encodes CSAPGTGGYGYTF.

The table lists this clonotype with many counts. The rearrangement links TRBV19 to TRBJ2-2; possibly TRBD2 for D (7 bases). The ends were cut back, 10 bases at V and 7 bases at J, with 22 bases in the middle. Germline CDR1 reads LNHDA; CDR2 reads SQIVND (reference sequence). The CDR3 totals 15 residues. CDR3 loop: CATLTRRGLGGELFF. The CDR3 DNA reads TGTGCCACCCTCACTCGGCGGGGGCTCGGCGGGGAGCTGTTTTTT.

This clonotype was seen many times. V is TRBV30 and J is TRBJ2-7; no firm D call. CDR1 is GTSNPN and CDR2 is SVGIG in the germline V gene (reference sequence). The CDR3 runs 14 residues. Trimming removed 2 bases at V and 6 bases at J, with 17 bases between. This CDR3 is CAWSRSGTSREQYF. The CDR3 region has the DNA TGTGCCTGGAGTAGGTCAGGAACATCCCGCGAGCAGTACTTC. The whole variable domain, remainder taken from reference TRBV30 and TRBJ2-7, is SQTIHQWPATLVQPVGSPLSLECTVEGTSNPNLYWYRQAAGRGLQLLFYSVGIGQISSEVPQNLSASRPQDRQFILSSKKLLLSDSGFYLCAWSRSGTSREQYFGPGTRLTVT.

The chain uses TRBV7-8 and TRBJ2-5; a weak D match, TRBD1 (5 bases). The length of the CDR3 is 14 residues. With 0 bases removed from V and 4 bases from J, the gap between germline ends came to 9 bases. Germline lookup yields CDR1 SGHVS and CDR2 FQNEAQ. The chain's CDR3 is CASSLAGAPETQYF. The CDR3 DNA is TGTGCCAGCAGCTTAGCAGGGGCTCCAGAGACCCAGTACTTC. The full variable domain, completed using reference TRBV7-8 and TRBJ2-5, is GAGVSQSPRYKVAKRGQDVALRCDPISGHVSLFWYQQALGQGPEFLTYFQNEAQLDKSGLPSDRFFAERPEGSVSTLKIQRTQQEDSAVYLCASSLAGAPETQYFGPGTRLLVL.

The genes are TRBV29-1 and TRBJ2-3, with D hard to call. Looked up from germline, CDR1 is SQVTM and CDR2 is ANQGSEA. The CDR3 spans 17 residues. V lost 5 bases and J lost 3, with 24 bases in between. CDR3 nucleotides: TGCAGCGTTCGGTCCATCGAGGCGGTATCAACTACAGATACGCAGTATTTT. Encoded protein: CSVRSIEAVSTTDTQYF.

To note about this clonotype: This sequence is one base from a far larger clone and is likely a read error. The V gene is TRBV7-2, the J gene TRBJ2-1; D gene uncertain. Looked up from germline, CDR1 is SGHTA and CDR2 is FQGNSA. V was pared by 5 bases and J by 3 bases, with 20 bases between. This CDR3 is 17 amino acids long. The CDR3 loop reads CASSNAPQRSRYNEQFF. In DNA, the CDR3 is TGTGCCAGCAGCAATGCCCCCCAAAGAAGTCGCTACAATGAGCAGTTCTTC.

This clonotype was seen repeatedly, ten times or more. The CDR3 nucleotides read TGTGCCATCAGTCAGGGGTACAATGAGCAGTTCTTC. This gives the protein CAISQGYNEQFF. V gene TRBV10-3 combines with J gene TRBJ2-1; D possibly corresponds to TRBD1 (6 bases). This CDR3 is 12 amino acids long. Trimming removed 5 bases at V and 4 bases at J, with 6 bases between. CDR1 and CDR2 from the germline V gene are ENHRY and SYGVKD.

The table lists this clonotype with many counts. V gene TRBV7-9 combines with J gene TRBJ2-1; TRBD2 agrees at 13 bases. V dropped 5 bases and J dropped 9; count of bases not matched to a gene: 16. The CDR3 covers 18 residues. Germline-derived CDR1 and CDR2 are SEHNR and FQNEAQ (reference sequence). The CDR3 loop reads CASSRTSGGANRGVEQFF. The DNA for the CDR3 is TGTGCCAGCAGCAGGACTAGCGGGGGAGCCAATAGGGGGGTTGAGCAGTTCTTC.

Note on this clonotype: A much bigger clone sits one base away, suggesting this may be a read error. The chain has TRBV19 and TRBJ2-4; D might be TRBD1 (5 bases). The germline V gene has CDR1 LNHDA and CDR2 SQIVND (reference sequence). CDR3 length: 12 residues. The V end lost 8 bases, the J end lost 13 bases, and 18 bases lay between the germline ends. This chain's CDR3 is CASRLGQGGQYF. The CDR3 coding sequence is TGTGCCAGTCGTTTGGGTCAGGGTGGCCAGTACTTC.

This clonotype has a count of ten or more. The chain's CDR3 is CASSSQPGTYNEQFF. CDR3 bases: TGCGCCAGCAGCTCACAACCGGGGACCTACAATGAGCAGTTCTTC. V is TRBV5-1 and J is TRBJ2-1; TRBD2 is a possible D gene (5 bases). With 3 bases removed from V and 2 bases from J, the gap between germline ends came to 12 bases. Germline-derived CDR1 and CDR2 are SGHRS and YFSETQ. The CDR3 spans 15 residues.

This clonotype was seen ten or more times. The genes are TRBV21-1 and TRBJ1-6; the table's D call, TRBD1, has no DNA check behind it. TRBV21-1 is a pseudogene locus. This CDR3 has 15 residues. CDR3 sequence: CASSKSEGKRSPLHF. The CDR3 DNA reads as TGTGCCAGCAGCAAAAGCGAGGGGAAACGGTCACCCCTCCACTTT.

This clonotype was seen a handful of times. This CDR3 is CASSETNTGELFF. CDR3 bases: TGTGCCAGCAGTGAAACGAACACCGGGGAGCTGTTTTTT. The V gene is TRBV6-1, the J gene TRBJ2-2, with no clear D. V was pared by 2 bases and J by 0 bases, with 1 base between. Germline CDR1 MNHNS, CDR2 SASEGT. CDR3 length: 13 amino acids.

Many counts were recorded for this clonotype. The V and J genes are TRBV4-2 and TRBJ1-5; TRBD1 is a possible D gene (5 bases). Germline-derived CDR1 and CDR2 are LGHNA and YNFKEQ. CDR3 length: 15 residues. V dropped 0 bases and J dropped 5 bases, with 11 bases sitting between them. Here the CDR3 DNA reads TGTGCCAGCAGCCAAGAGTCAGGGTCGCATCAGCCCCAGCATTTT. It translates to CASSQESGSHQPQHF.

This clonotype appeared many times. The CDR3 is CSARPRGTDFDSGANVLTF. The CDR3 bases are TGCAGTGCTAGACCCCGAGGGACGGACTTCGACTCTGGGGCCAACGTCCTGACTTTC. The rearrangement links TRBV20-1 to TRBJ2-6, with D perhaps matching TRBD1 or TRBD2 (5 bases each). The germline gives CDR1 DFQATT, CDR2 SNEGSKA (reference sequence). V was clipped by 2 bases and J by 0 bases, with 20 bases between them. CDR3 length: 19 amino acids.

This clonotype has at least ten counts. V is TRBV4-1 and J is TRBJ1-6, with 7 bases lining up with TRBD1. Trimming cost V 0 bases and J 9 bases; bases outside gene matches: 11. In germline, CDR1 is MGHRA, CDR2 YSYEKL. The CDR3 loop spans 17 amino acids. The CDR3 nucleotides are TGCGCCAGCAGCCAAGATGTTTTTACAGGGGAGCCTTCACCCCTCCACTTT. Translating it yields CASSQDVFTGEPSPLHF.

This clonotype was counted a few times. The chain links TRBV19 to TRBJ2-5; 8 bases agree with TRBD2. This CDR3 is 14 amino acids long. With 4 bases clipped from V and 6 bases from J, the junction kept 7 bases outside the gene matches. Per the germline V gene, CDR1 is LNHDA and CDR2 is SQIVND (reference sequence). The CDR3 loop is CASSRGGGPQTQYF. The CDR3 nucleotides are TGTGCCAGTAGTAGAGGCGGGGGGCCTCAGACCCAGTACTTC. Complete variable domain (other parts from reference TRBV19 and TRBJ2-5): DGGITQSPKYLFRKEGQNVTLSCEQNLNHDAMYWYRQDPGQGLRLIYYSQIVNDFQKGDIAEGYSVSREKKESFPLTVTSAQKNPTAFYLCASSRGGGPQTQYFGPGTRLLVL.

The chain links TRBV28 to TRBJ2-1; 8 nucleotides agree with TRBD2. Germline V gene lookup returns CDR1 MDHEN and CDR2 SYDVKM. CDR3 length: 18 residues. Germline trimming cut 4 bases from V and 8 bases from J; bases unmatched to any gene: 19. The CDR3 protein is CASSWAGAATSVLDEQFF. The CDR3 DNA reads TGTGCCAGCAGTTGGGCAGGGGCTGCGACTAGCGTCCTGGATGAGCAGTTCTTC.

This clonotype was observed a handful of times. A much more abundant neighbour one base away suggests this may be a read error. V usage is TRBV3-1 and J usage is TRBJ2-5; 9 bases align to TRBD2. CDR1 and CDR2 from the germline V gene are LGHDT and YNNKEL (reference sequence). The CDR3 is made up of 18 amino acids. The CDR3 DNA is TGTGCCAGCAGCCAAGATTCACTTCGCGGGGGGGCCGGTGAGACCCAGCACTTC. It encodes CASSQDSLRGGAGETQHF.

This clonotype was detected ten times or more. The V and J genes are TRBV20-1 and TRBJ2-3, with 8 bases matching TRBD2. The germline gives CDR1 DFQATT, CDR2 SNEGSKA (reference sequence). J was trimmed by 11 bases and V by 5 bases; bases with no gene match: 9. The CDR3 covers 12 residues. CDR3 coding DNA: TGCAGTGCTGGGCGGGAGGCCTGGGGGCAGTATTTT. Its protein is CSAGREAWGQYF.

The CDR3, as DNA: TGTGCCAGCAGTTACGGACTAGCGGGAGGAGAGACCCAGTACTTC. It specifies CASSYGLAGGETQYF. The chain carries TRBV6-2 or TRBV6-3 and TRBJ2-5; 14 positions agree with TRBD2. The J segment lost 4 bases and the V segment lost 2 bases, leaving 0 bases of the junction unmatched. The length of the CDR3 is 15 residues. Germline V gene sequence: CDR1 MNHEY, CDR2 SVGEGT.

The sample holds many counts of this clonotype. The J gene is TRBJ1-4, the V gene TRBV3-1; D is perhaps TRBD1 (5 bases). Trimming removed 4 bases at V and 8 bases at J, with 11 bases between. CDR3 length: 13 amino acids. CDR1 and CDR2 (germline): LGHDT, YNNKEL (reference sequence). The CDR3, as DNA: TGTGCCAGCAGCCTCATGGCAGGGGAAAAACTGTTTTTT. Protein: CASSLMAGEKLFF.

Notes on this clonotype: This may stem from a read error, because a much larger clone lies one nucleotide away. As the CDR3 is not closed by the conserved phenylalanine or tryptophan, this likely results from a read error. V gene TRBV7-9 combines with J gene TRBJ2-5, with 8 bases aligning to TRBD1. Trimming removed 7 bases from V and 2 bases from J; junction bases left unmatched: 6. Germline CDR1 SEHNR, CDR2 FQNEAQ (reference sequence). This CDR3 has 14 amino acids. The chain's CDR3 is CASNNQGAQETQYL. For the CDR3, the DNA is TGTGCCAGCAACAACCAGGGGGCTCAAGAGACCCAGTACCTC.

This clonotype was recorded many times. The chain has TRBV7-2 and TRBJ2-7; D unclear. V was trimmed by 5 bases and J by 4 bases, leaving 9 bases between them. The CDR3 contains 12 residues. Per the germline V gene, CDR1 is SGHTA and CDR2 is FQGNSA. CDR3 region: CASSIVGYEQYF. CDR3 coding DNA: TGTGCCAGCAGCATCGTGGGGTACGAGCAGTACTTC.

This clonotype has a count of ten or more. This chain connects TRBV20-1 to TRBJ2-3, with 8 bases matching TRBD1. Germline assignment: CDR1 DFQATT and CDR2 SNEGSKA (reference sequence). Trimming at V came to 1 base and at J to 6 bases, leaving 6 bases not matched to a gene. The CDR3 runs to 14 residues. CDR3 residues: CSARGTGFFDTQYF. CDR3 coding DNA: TGCAGTGCTAGAGGGACAGGGTTTTTCGATACGCAGTATTTT.

On this clonotype itself: Being one base from a much bigger clone, this may be a read error. The V gene is TRBV7-9, the J gene TRBJ2-5; the match to TRBD2 covers 7 bases. CDR3 size: 13 residues. Unmatched junction bases numbered 6, after V lost 2 bases and J lost 9 bases. The germline V gene encodes CDR1 SEHNR and CDR2 FQNEAQ (reference sequence). CDR3 loop: CASSLSDREAQYF. The CDR3 DNA is TGTGCCAGCAGCTTATCGGATCGGGAGGCCCAGTACTTC.